Listed below are T cell receptor beta chains from one sample, sequenced in a study of cytomegalovirus exposure and HLA in healthy donors. The table came from immunoSEQ multiplex PCR; TCRdb's copy has only in-frame clones and leaves some out. Of about 99,000 clones listed, around 73% were seen once; the top ten hold 3% to 3.5%. The source material was PBMCs. The origin of the receptors is a man aged 35 to 55 in good health and CMV-seronegative. CDR3s include the opening cysteine and the closing phenylalanine or tryptophan. D genes are given only for firm matches. Some rows have no size entry. The others give once, few or many, or a class for an expanded clone.

TRBJ2-4,TRBD1,13,TRBV2,NA,CASSEGRDRAQYF
TRBJ2-2,NA,17,TRBV7-6,NA,CASRLITGSANTGELFF
TRBJ2-7,NA,12,TRBV2,NA,CASSGSGYEQYF
TRBJ2-3,TRBD2,15,TRBV9,NA,CASSVARLATDTQYF
TRBJ2-5,NA,14,TRBV5-6,NA,CASSLGPGGETQYF
TRBJ1-2,TRBD1,14,TRBV29-1,NA,CSVAAGQANYGYTF
TRBJ2-1,TRBD2,14,TRBV19,few,CASRSGRDYNEQFF
TRBJ1-6,NA,13,TRBV7-3,NA,CASSLRENSPLHF
TRBJ2-1,TRBD1,16,TRBV6-5,NA,CASSYPTGMATGEQFF
TRBJ2-4,TRBD2,16,TRBV5-4,few,CASSGGGVAGKNIQYF
TRBJ1-1,NA,12,TRBV5-6,NA,CASSLTQGKAFF
TRBJ1-1,NA,15,TRBV30,NA,CAWSVPWGLNTEAFF
TRBJ1-5,TRBD1,15,TRBV4-2,NA,CASSLTPQGVQPQHF
TRBJ2-3,NA,15,TRBV5-4,NA,CASSGLGSGTDTQYF
TRBJ2-3,TRBD2,15,TRBV2,NA,CASSEWRGKTDTQYF
TRBJ1-1,NA,16,TRBV7-6,NA,CASSLASVGSDTEAFF
TRBJ1-1,TRBD1,14,TRBV30,NA,CAWRVTGANTEAFF
TRBJ2-7,NA,13,TRBV7-9,NA,CASSGTPSYEQYF
TRBJ2-3,NA,13,TRBV15,NA,CATSNSLTDTQYF
TRBJ2-5,TRBD2,14,TRBV7-6,NA,CASSWGGNQETQYF
TRBJ1-1,NA,14,TRBV5-1,NA,CASSLVSGSTEAFF
TRBJ1-3,TRBD1,15,TRBV2,NA,CASSEIDRGGNTIYF
TRBJ2-7,NA,12,TRBV7-9,NA,CSSSFGSYEQYF
TRBJ2-5,NA,16,TRBV7-9,NA,CASSPLGREVTETQYF
TRBJ1-4,TRBD1,12,TRBV10-3,NA,CASAGGGEKLFF
TRBJ2-7,TRBD1,17,TRBV11-2,NA,CASSLAPKTGVTYEQYF
TRBJ2-5,TRBD2,12,TRBV10-3,few,CAIGRAQETQYF
TRBJ2-3,TRBD1,16,TRBV10-3,NA,CAISENPGGGTDTQYF
TRBJ1-1,NA,12,TRBV5-4,NA,CASSPQGFEAFF
TRBJ1-4,NA,14,TRBV30,NA,CAWSVRGGGEKLFF
TRBJ2-1,NA,15,TRBV29-1,NA,CSVEVAGELIHEQFF
TRBJ2-3,NA,14,TRBV28,few,CASSLAGSTDTQYF
TRBJ1-2,TRBD1,16,TRBV5-1,NA,CASSPSGTGVDYGYTF
TRBJ2-7,NA,13,TRBV11-1,NA,CASSLKSAGEQYF
TRBJ2-1,TRBD1,15,TRBV10-3,NA,CAISYMTGGLNEQFF
TRBJ1-1,NA,16,TRBV2,NA,CASSMAWGWGNTEAFF
TRBJ1-5,NA,13,TRBV19,NA,CASSTQVNQPQHF
TRBJ2-7,NA,12,TRBV7-8,NA,CASREGVNEQYF
TRBJ2-1,TRBD2,16,TRBV28,NA,CASSAPLAGGENEQFF
TRBJ2-7,NA,16,TRBV11-2,NA,CASSGPQLGRAYEQYF
TRBJ1-5,NA,14,TRBV10-2,once,CASSPGGAVQPQHF
TRBJ2-3,TRBD2,19,TRBV7-8,NA,CASSLRVAGGPLTGDTQYF
TRBJ2-5,NA,15,TRBV5-1,few,CASSATGIGQETQYF
TRBJ2-7,NA,15,TRBV27,once,CASSAYSAAPSKEYF
TRBJ2-2,NA,13,TRBV6-1,NA,CASAWRRTGELFF
TRBJ2-7,TRBD2,19,TRBV4-1,NA,CASSQITGTSGRASYEQYF
TRBJ1-5,TRBD1,14,TRBV7-6,few,CASSLRDRHQPQHF
TRBJ1-2,NA,17,TRBV11-2,few,CASSPQFFRGSPYGYTF
TRBJ1-2,NA,14,TRBV9,NA,CASSVGVGGGGYTF
TRBJ2-2,NA,15,TRBV18,NA,CASSPQTGNTGELFF
TRBJ2-6,NA,14,TRBV28,once,CASSQISGANVLTF